Listed below are T cell receptor beta chains from one sample, sequenced in a study of blood T cell repertoires in COVID-19. Generated by immunoSEQ multiplex PCR, the TCRdb table keeps only in-frame clones and is missing some. The sample lists some 200,000 clones, roughly 81% occurring once. Sequencing was carried out using peripheral blood. The receptors were sampled from a woman in her thirties or forties with COVID-19, enrolled during active disease. Both conserved end residues are part of each CDR3. D genes are given only for firm matches. The listing skips clone size in some rows; elsewhere it reads once, few, many or a size class.

len,abundance,j_gene,v_gene,d_gene,CDR3aa,CDR3nt
14,-,TRBJ2-1,TRBV28,-,CASQSFHLGREQFF,TGTGCCAGCCAAAGTTTTCACCTGGGGCGTGAGCAGTTCTTC
12,once,TRBJ2-5,TRBV27,-,CASSLLGGTQYF,TGTGCCAGCAGTTTATTAGGGGGGACCCAGTACTTC
16,-,TRBJ2-1,TRBV19,TRBD1,CASSPSTDRGDNEQFF,TGTGCCAGTAGTCCGTCCACGGACAGGGGGGACAATGAGCAGTTCTTC
12,-,TRBJ1-1,TRBV19,-,CASLPEYAEAFF,TGTGCCAGCCTCCCGGAGTACGCTGAAGCTTTCTTT
14,-,TRBJ1-2,TRBV19,TRBD1,CASSRDRGVYGYTF,TGTGCCAGTAGCCGGGACAGGGGTGTCTATGGCTACACCTTC
14,-,TRBJ2-7,TRBV5-1,TRBD1,CASSQGTAAYEQYF,TGCGCCAGCAGCCAAGGGACAGCTGCCTACGAGCAGTACTTC
17,-,TRBJ1-2,TRBV19,-,CASSIAPNRELSYGYTF,TGTGCCAGTAGTATTGCGCCCAACAGGGAACTCTCCTATGGCTACACCTTC
14,-,TRBJ1-4,TRBV19,-,CASSSRVANEKLFF,TGTGCCAGTAGTAGCAGGGTGGCTAATGAAAAACTGTTTTTT
15,-,TRBJ1-5,TRBV2,TRBD1,CASQGAAGGNQPQHF,TGTGCCAGTCAGGGGGCAGCCGGAGGGAATCAGCCCCAGCATTTT
11,-,TRBJ2-7,TRBV28,-,CASSLLYEQYF,TGTGCCAGCAGTTTATTATACGAGCAGTACTTC
14,-,TRBJ2-1,TRBV10-3,-,CAISESVSDNEQFF,TGTGCCATCAGTGAGTCTGTTAGCGACAATGAGCAGTTCTTC
12,once,TRBJ1-1,TRBV7-9,-,CAGTASGTEAFF,TGTGCCGGCACAGCCTCGGGCACTGAAGCTTTCTTT
13,-,TRBJ1-2,TRBV28,-,CASSLWVGSGYTF,TGTGCCAGCAGTTTATGGGTTGGGAGTGGCTACACCTTC
14,-,TRBJ2-1,TRBV5-5,TRBD1,CASRAGQGYNEQFF,TGTGCCAGCAGGGCGGGACAGGGGTACAATGAGCAGTTCTTC
14,few,TRBJ1-1,TRBV28,-,CASSLGARLTEAFF,TGTGCCAGCAGTTTGGGGGCGCGGCTCACTGAAGCTTTCTTT
13,-,TRBJ2-1,TRBV29-1,-,CSVEGLGYNEQFF,TGCAGCGTTGAGGGGCTGGGCTACAATGAGCAGTTCTTC
11,-,TRBJ2-7,TRBV6-1,TRBD2,CASSEEVAGYF,TGTGCCAGCAGTGAAGAGGTAGCGGGGTACTTC
14,-,TRBJ1-4,TRBV6-1,-,CASSEGTSSEKLFF,TGTGCCAGCAGTGAGGGGACATCAAGTGAAAAACTGTTTTTT